This TCR beta chain came from a study of blood T cell repertoires in COVID-19. Overall study context: Material from acute and convalescent COVID-19 was sourced from the United States, Italy and Spain. PBMCs, B-cell-depleted T cells, or T cells were the source of the cDNA or gDNA that made up the material.

As handled by the study authors: For nucleated cells, counts were estimated from reference gene primer amplification. Profiling relied on immunoSEQ multiplex PCR, and the TCRdb table lists in-frame clones only, not all of them. V and J calls and clone size are those listed in that table; D and trimming were worked out from the DNA. This sample has about 160,000 clones, with roughly 87% found just once. The CDR3 spans 13 residues. V lost 1 base to trimming and J lost 7 bases, with 8 bases between them. Germline-derived CDR1 and CDR2 are SGHAT and FQNNGV. This clone was counted once. This TCR was sampled from a woman aged 60 to 75 who had recovered from COVID-19. What was sequenced was peripheral blood. The V gene is TRBV11-2, the J gene TRBJ2-1; D is perhaps TRBD2 (5 bases). CDR3 nucleotides: TGTGCCAGCAGCTTAGGTTGGGAGAATGAGCAGTTCTTC. Protein sequence: CASSLGWENEQFF.